These T cell receptor beta chains were read from a single sample in a study of cytomegalovirus exposure and HLA in healthy donors. Assay used: immunoSEQ multiplex PCR; TCRdb lists only in-frame clones, some missing. The data show roughly 200,000 clones, about 70% seen once. The source material was PBMCs. The source of these receptors is a young woman in good health and CMV-seronegative. Both conserved end residues are part of each CDR3. Size is stated for part of the rows, as once, few or many counts, or as a class when the clone is expanded.

clone size	V gene	CDR3 protein
once	TRBV6-5	CASGRGVGNQPQHF
-	TRBV30	CAWKWGRVDTGELFF
-	TRBV7-2	CASSLASSGKLFF
-	TRBV2	CASSETSRGSHEQFF
-	TRBV6-1	CASSEVLGAYEQYF
-	TRBV25-1	CASSDRQGSGELFF
few	TRBV7-9	CASSLEVTGLYF
-	TRBV5-1	CASSSGTGGRVVEQYF
few	TRBV2	CATQGRGYNEQFF
few	TRBV2	CASSAPRGPGANVLTF
-	TRBV5-4	CASSSPGVLHRETQYF
few	TRBV13	CASSGTSGRGRGPDTQYF
-	TRBV6-5	CAIGGVTGANVLTF
-	TRBV7-6	CASSPLTGTSNQPQHF
-	TRBV7-7	CASSTGTQNEQFF
-	TRBV25-1	CASSDSFLNEKLFF
-	TRBV5-4	CASSSIFRVYEQYF
-	TRBV7-2	CASSFRETQYF
once	TRBV9	CASSVVPGSSYEQYF
-	TRBV4-2	CASSSRDREETQYF
few	TRBV19	CASSIGTGRGNQPQHF
-	TRBV30	CAWSRASGSGNEQFF
few	TRBV5-1	CASSEETGVFSPLHF
few	TRBV6-5	CASRIYPTASREQFF
-	TRBV7-8	CASSFSGAYEQYF
-	TRBV5-4	CASRSGRNEQFF
once	TRBV2	CASSEDRTYEQYF
-	TRBV4-2	CASSQDPRQGAAKLFF
few	TRBV5-1	CASSLQEATDTQYF
-	TRBV18	CASSPVGRGYQETQYF
-	TRBV5-6	CASSPRTGGSSGNTIYF
-	TRBV7-9	CASSLAGDQPQHF
-	TRBV6-1	CASRDRGRLPDTQYF
-	TRBV4-3	CASSKGQGGVQETQYF
-	TRBV7-9	CASSLALTGTDTQYF
-	TRBV28	CASSSQTVNTEAFF
few	TRBV6-1	CASSEMQATYEQYF
-	TRBV9	CASSPGQGTYGYTF
-	TRBV12-5	CASAPPGQGAGELFF
once	TRBV4-2	CASSQGRPAGGPGELFF
-	TRBV10-3	CAISETAHGITDTQYF
-	TRBV5-6	CASSSEGGYTF